These T cell receptor beta chains were read from a single sample in a study of OX40 agonist ivuxolimab in advanced cancers. Method: immunoSEQ multiplex PCR; TCRdb's copy keeps in-frame clones and lacks some. The sample records fewer than 90,000 clones, 70% to 90% being singletons. The sequencing used CD4+ or CD8+ T cells sorted from blood, collected in a trial of the OX40 agonist ivuxolimab. Source of these receptors: an adult with an advanced solid tumor such as melanoma, head and neck, liver or kidney cancer. Both conserved end residues are part of each CDR3. The order of the fields is CDR3 length, V gene, D gene, J gene, CDR3 DNA, CDR3 protein. D genes are given only for firm matches.

len: 16; v_gene: TRBV11-2; d_gene: NA; j_gene: TRBJ2-5; CDR3nt: TGTGCCAGCAGCTTGAAAGACGGGACTGCCCATGGAGCCCAGTACTTC; CDR3aa: CASSLKDGTAHGAQYF
len: 14; v_gene: TRBV5-8; d_gene: TRBD1; j_gene: TRBJ2-1; CDR3nt: TGTGCCAGCACCCGGACAGGGCCCTACAATGAGCAGTTCTTC; CDR3aa: CASTRTGPYNEQFF
len: 13; v_gene: TRBV29-1; d_gene: NA; j_gene: TRBJ1-1; CDR3nt: TGCAGCGTTGCGGGGGGCCCGAACACTGAAGCTTTCTTT; CDR3aa: CSVAGGPNTEAFF
len: 16; v_gene: TRBV5-6; d_gene: NA; j_gene: TRBJ1-3; CDR3nt: TGTGCCAGCAGCTCCAACAGGGTTTTATCCGGAAACACCATATATTTT; CDR3aa: CASSSNRVLSGNTIYF
len: 12; v_gene: TRBV2; d_gene: NA; j_gene: TRBJ1-5; CDR3nt: TGTGCCTATAGACGGGACAATCAGCCCCAGCATTTT; CDR3aa: CAYRRDNQPQHF
len: 15; v_gene: TRBV11-2; d_gene: NA; j_gene: TRBJ2-1; CDR3nt: TGTGCCAGCAGCTTAGGGGCGGACTCCTACAATGAGCAGTTCTTC; CDR3aa: CASSLGADSYNEQFF
len: 16; v_gene: TRBV5-6; d_gene: NA; j_gene: TRBJ1-5; CDR3nt: TGTGCCAGCAGCTTGTTCCAGGGGTTGGGCGATCAGCCCCAGCATTTT; CDR3aa: CASSLFQGLGDQPQHF
len: 17; v_gene: TRBV7-9; d_gene: TRBD1; j_gene: TRBJ2-1; CDR3nt: TGTGCCAGCAGCTCCGATGCCGGGACAGGGTTTTACAATGAGCAGTTCTTC; CDR3aa: CASSSDAGTGFYNEQFF
len: 12; v_gene: TRBV28; d_gene: NA; j_gene: TRBJ1-5; CDR3nt: TGTGCCAGCAAGGTCCCTAATCAGCCCCAGCATTTT; CDR3aa: CASKVPNQPQHF
len: 15; v_gene: TRBV13; d_gene: NA; j_gene: TRBJ2-2; CDR3nt: TGTGCCAGCAGCTTAGCGGGGGCGAACACCGGGGAGCTGTTTTTT; CDR3aa: CASSLAGANTGELFF
len: 18; v_gene: TRBV9; d_gene: TRBD2; j_gene: TRBJ2-1; CDR3nt: TGTGCCAGCAGCGTAGTAGCCCTCGCGGCTAGCGGGCACAATGAGCAGTTCTTC; CDR3aa: CASSVVALAASGHNEQFF